These 3 T cell receptor beta chains were all obtained from the same sample, sequenced in a study of a mutant IDH1 vaccine in newly diagnosed glioma. Which antigens these TCRs recognize remains unknown. Data came from immunoSEQ multiplex PCR; TCRdb stores just in-frame clones and leaves some out. This sample has 30,000 to 35,000 clones, with roughly 89% found just once. Regarding time point: week 11, during vaccination. The content of each vaccine dose was 300 ug of mutant IDH1 20-mer peptide, and topical imiquimod accompanied it. This material consisted of PBMCs, taken from a glioma patient whose treatment included an IDH1 peptide vaccine. Every receptor here comes from a man younger than 30 with glioma.

J is TRBJ1-2 and V is TRBV9, with 7 bases fitting TRBD1. The CDR3 consists of 15 residues. Germline lookup yields CDR1 SGDLS and CDR2 YYNGEE. J was trimmed by 3 bases and V by 4 bases; bases with no gene match: 9. CDR3 nucleotide sequence: TGTGCCAGCAGCCTAAGAGGCGACAGGGACTATGGCTACACCTTC. Translated, it gives CASSLRGDRDYGYTF.

This sequence joins TRBV4-1 and TRBJ2-7, with 9 bases identical to TRBD2. The CDR3 has 17 amino acids. Losses at the gene ends were 1 base for V and 0 bases for J; bases not matched to a gene: 7. Germline-derived CDR1 and CDR2 are MGHRA and YSYEKL. The CDR3 bases are TGCGCCAGCAGCCAAGGGATACTAGCGGGTGGCTCCTACGAGCAGTACTTC. This translates into CASSQGILAGGSYEQYF.

The chain joins TRBV6-6 to TRBJ1-5; D is unclear. The CDR3 runs 15 residues. The germline CDR1 and CDR2 sequences are MNHNY and SVGAGI (reference sequence). V lost 6 bases to trimming and J lost 6 bases, with 18 bases between them. CDR3 protein: CASSPTGVGGQPQHF. In DNA form, the CDR3 reads TGTGCCAGCAGCCCGACCGGGGTGGGCGGTCAGCCCCAGCATTTT.